A single sample is the source of the 13 T cell receptor beta chains below, sequenced in a study of blood T cell repertoires in COVID-19. TCRdb's table, derived via immunoSEQ multiplex PCR, lists solely in-frame clones and lacks some. The profile shows 300,000 to 350,000 clones, around 90% of them singletons. The sample consisted of peripheral blood. The source of these receptors is a woman younger than 45 with COVID-19, enrolled during active disease.

The chain employs TRBV2 and TRBJ2-3; 10 bases align to TRBD2. With V trimmed by 4 bases and J by 1 base, 2 bases remained unmatched. This CDR3 is 15 amino acids long. Per the germline V gene, CDR1 is SNHLY and CDR2 is FYNNEI. The CDR3 here is CASSVGLAGTDTQYF. In nucleotides, the CDR3 is TGTGCCAGCAGTGTAGGACTAGCGGGCACAGATACGCAGTATTTT. The complete variable domain, with remaining parts taken from reference TRBV2 and TRBJ2-3, reads EPEVTQTPSHQVTQMGQEVILRCVPISNHLYFYWYRQILGQKVEFLVSFYNNEISEKSEIFDDQFSVERPDGSNFTLKIRSTKLEDSAMYFCASSVGLAGTDTQYFGPGTRLTVL.

V gene TRBV20-1 combines with J gene TRBJ1-2; D is undetermined. The CDR3 length is 8 residues. The V gene lost 7 bases and the J gene lost 12 bases, with 9 bases spanning the gap. From germline, CDR1 is DFQATT and CDR2 SNEGSKA (reference sequence). The CDR3 sequence is CSGPGNTF. CDR3 DNA: TGCAGTGGCCCAGGAAACACCTTC.

J is TRBJ2-5 and V is TRBV29-1, with 14 bases fitting TRBD2. The CDR3 is made up of 15 amino acids. V trimming: 5 bases; J trimming: 5 bases; junction bases outside the gene matches: 7. Germline-derived CDR1 and CDR2 are SQVTM and ANQGSEA. The CDR3 reads CSVLWTSGRFETQYF. The CDR3 bases are TGCAGCGTTTTATGGACTAGCGGGAGGTTTGAGACCCAGTACTTC.

J is TRBJ2-7 and V is TRBV4-1; 7 bases line up with TRBD2. V dropped 6 bases and J dropped 0; count of bases not matched to a gene: 2. The CDR3 is 13 residues long. Germline V lookup: CDR1 MGHRA, CDR2 YSYEKL. In DNA, the CDR3 is TGCGCCAGCAGGGGGACTACCTCCTACGAGCAGTACTTC. Amino acid sequence: CASRGTTSYEQYF.

The chain links TRBV15 to TRBJ1-2, with 7 nucleotides matching TRBD1. CDR1 and CDR2 from the germline V gene are LNHNV and YYDKDF (reference sequence). Trimming removed 5 bases from V and 4 bases from J; junction bases left unmatched: 19. CDR3 length equals 18 residues. The CDR3 loop reads CATSGRQGRDPKGYGYTF. DNA for the CDR3: TGTGCCACCAGCGGGCGACAGGGTAGGGACCCAAAGGGCTATGGCTACACCTTC.

The rearrangement uses TRBV28 and TRBJ2-7; the match to TRBD1 covers 8 bases. This CDR3 region has 14 residues. CDR1 is MDHEN and CDR2 is SYDVKM in the germline V gene. Trimming cost V 0 bases and J 5 bases; bases outside gene matches: 3. DNA for the CDR3: TGTGCCAGCAGTTTATGGGACAGGGACCACGAGCAGTACTTC. Translation gives CASSLWDRDHEQYF.

This sequence joins TRBV27 and TRBJ2-1; 14 bases are a match to TRBD2. This CDR3 spans 17 amino acids. Germline CDR1 MNHEY, CDR2 SMNVEV (reference sequence). V dropped 4 bases and J dropped 1; count of bases not matched to a gene: 3. Written as DNA, the CDR3 is TGTGCCAGCAGTTCCGGGACTAGCGGGAGATCCTACAATGAGCAGTTCTTC. Its translation is CASSSGTSGRSYNEQFF.

The rearrangement joins TRBV5-6 to TRBJ2-7, with 7 bases identical to TRBD1. The length of the CDR3 is 15 residues. Germline CDR1 and CDR2: SGHDT and YYEEEE. Losses at the gene ends were 2 bases for V and 0 bases for J; bases not matched to a gene: 5. The CDR3 coding sequence is TGTGCCAGCAGCTTCCGGGACAGAAGCTCCTACGAGCAGTACTTC. It yields the protein CASSFRDRSSYEQYF.

The V and J genes are TRBV15 and TRBJ2-5; 8 bases are shared with TRBD2. Per germline, CDR1 LNHNV and CDR2 YYDKDF (reference sequence). The CDR3 length is 15 residues. The trim removed 5 bases at V and 5 bases at J, leaving 10 bases unmatched. The CDR3, as DNA: TGTGCCACCAGCCCCAGCAGCGGGAGAGGTGAGACCCAGTACTTC. Its translation is CATSPSSGRGETQYF.

The table lists this clone with a few counts. Other DNA sequences from this sample encode an identical CDR3 as well. The chain combines TRBV5-1 with TRBJ1-1; a possible D gene is TRBD1 (5 bases). CDR3 size: 14 residues. The germline V gene has CDR1 SGHRS and CDR2 YFSETQ. The V end was cut by 3 bases, the J end by 1 base, with 10 bases between. CDR3 DNA sequence: TGCGCCAGCAGCTGGGGCCAGCGGAACACTGAAGCTTTCTTT. It yields the protein CASSWGQRNTEAFF.

The chain is built from TRBV27 and TRBJ1-4; the match to TRBD1 covers 7 bases. The CDR3 is 15 amino acids. Germline V gene sequence: CDR1 MNHEY, CDR2 SMNVEV (reference sequence). Trimming cost V 0 bases and J 8 bases; bases outside gene matches: 6. CDR3 DNA: TGTGCCAGCAGTTTATCCACAGGGGATTGGGAAAAACTGTTTTTT. Residues: CASSLSTGDWEKLFF.

The rearrangement uses TRBV24-1 and TRBJ2-1, with 11 bases lining up with TRBD1. The CDR3 has 18 residues. Germline lookup yields CDR1 KGHDR and CDR2 SFDVKD. After removal of 1 base from V and 4 bases from J, the junction contained 8 bases not matched to a gene. The CDR3 spells CATSDLSGTGGRYNEQFF. The CDR3 region has the DNA TGTGCCACCAGTGATTTAAGCGGGACAGGGGGTAGGTACAATGAGCAGTTCTTC.

The chain joins TRBV4-1 to TRBJ1-2; D ambiguous. The CDR3 covers 16 residues. With 0 bases removed from V and 8 bases from J, the gap between germline ends came to 19 bases. Germline CDR1 and CDR2: MGHRA and YSYEKL. CDR3 loop: CASSQEESMPAVGYTF. The DNA of the CDR3 is TGCGCCAGCAGCCAAGAGGAGAGTATGCCAGCTGTAGGCTACACCTTC.